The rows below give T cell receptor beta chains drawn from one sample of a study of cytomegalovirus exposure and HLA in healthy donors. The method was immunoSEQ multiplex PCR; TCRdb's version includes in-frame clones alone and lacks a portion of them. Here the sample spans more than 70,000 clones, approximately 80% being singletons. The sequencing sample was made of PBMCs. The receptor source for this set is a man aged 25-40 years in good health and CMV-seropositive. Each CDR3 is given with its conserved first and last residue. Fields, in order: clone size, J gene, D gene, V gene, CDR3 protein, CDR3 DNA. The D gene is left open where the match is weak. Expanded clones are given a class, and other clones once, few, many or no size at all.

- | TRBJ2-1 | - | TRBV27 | CASSSLTAGGEQFF | TGTGCCAGCAGTTCGTTGACAGCTGGCGGTGAGCAGTTCTTC
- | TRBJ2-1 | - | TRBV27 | CASSFFTRNEQFF | TGTGCCAGCAGTTTCTTCACCCGGAATGAGCAGTTCTTC
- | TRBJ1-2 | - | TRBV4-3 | CASSRQSQGYGYTF | TGCGCCAGCAGCCGCCAGTCACAGGGCTATGGCTACACCTTC
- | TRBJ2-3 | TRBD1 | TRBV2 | CASSEPGGNTDTQYF | TGTGCCAGCAGTGAGCCAGGGGGCAACACAGATACGCAGTATTTT
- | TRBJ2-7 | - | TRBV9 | CASSGEGAGEQYF | TGTGCCAGCAGTGGGGAAGGGGCTGGCGAGCAGTACTTC
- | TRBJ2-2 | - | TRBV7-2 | CASSPLGVSYANTGELFF | TGTGCCAGCAGCCCCCTCGGGGTATCATACGCGAACACCGGGGAGCTGTTTTTT
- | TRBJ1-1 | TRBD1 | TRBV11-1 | CASSYRGNTEAFF | TGTGCCAGCAGCTACAGGGGAAACACTGAAGCTTTCTTT
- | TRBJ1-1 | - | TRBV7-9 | CASSLFQNTEAFF | TGTGCCAGCAGCTTATTCCAGAACACTGAAGCTTTCTTT
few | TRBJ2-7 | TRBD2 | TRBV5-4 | CASSLVPGGIHEQYF | TGTGCCAGCAGCTTGGTCCCGGGGGGGATCCACGAGCAGTACTTC
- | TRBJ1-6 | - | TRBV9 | CASSVDRPNSPLHF | TGTGCCAGCAGCGTAGACAGGCCGAATTCACCCCTCCACTTT
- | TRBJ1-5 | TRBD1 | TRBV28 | CASSLYVGQGVQPQHF | TGTGCCAGCAGTCTCTATGTGGGACAGGGTGTCCAGCCCCAGCATTTT
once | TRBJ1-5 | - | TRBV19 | CASSRDSYQPQHF | TGTGCCAGTAGCCGGGACTCTTATCAGCCCCAGCATTTT
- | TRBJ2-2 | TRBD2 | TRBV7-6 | CASSLLSGSGELFF | TGTGCCAGCAGCTTATTAAGCGGGAGTGGGGAGCTGTTTTTT
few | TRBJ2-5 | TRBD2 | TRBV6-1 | CALSEGRGGETQYF | TGTGCCCTTAGCGAGGGGAGGGGTGGAGAGACCCAGTACTTC
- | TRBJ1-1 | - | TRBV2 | CASSEALGGTEAFF | TGTGCCAGCAGTGAAGCTCTGGGGGGCACTGAAGCTTTCTTT
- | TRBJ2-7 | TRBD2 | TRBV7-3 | CASSLTAGGLHEQYF | TGTGCCAGCAGCTTAACGGCGGGAGGGCTCCACGAGCAGTACTTC
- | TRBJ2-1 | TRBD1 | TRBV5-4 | CASSSRGLGGNEQFF | TGTGCCAGCAGCTCTAGGGGGCTCGGTGGCAATGAGCAGTTCTTC
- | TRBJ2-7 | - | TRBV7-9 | CASSWGRPDEQYF | TGTGCCAGCAGCTGGGGCCGGCCGGACGAGCAGTACTTC
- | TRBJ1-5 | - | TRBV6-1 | CASSTQGNQPQHF | TGTGCCAGCAGCACACAGGGTAATCAGCCCCAGCATTTT
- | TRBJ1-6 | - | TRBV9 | CASSVVVKRVDYNSPLHF | TGTGCCAGCAGCGTAGTTGTGAAGAGAGTCGATTATAATTCACCCCTCCACTTT
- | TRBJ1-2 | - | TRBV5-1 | CASRNEGVGYGYTF | TGCGCCAGCAGAAATGAGGGTGTCGGCTATGGCTACACCTTC
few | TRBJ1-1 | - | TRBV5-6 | CASSPGHWNTEAFF | TGTGCCAGCAGCCCGGGACACTGGAACACTGAAGCTTTCTTT
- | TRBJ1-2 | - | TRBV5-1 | CASSLGGREVYTF | TGCGCCAGCAGCCTGGGGGGCAGGGAGGTCTACACCTTC
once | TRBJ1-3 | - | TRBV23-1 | CASSQSGTGTGNTIYF | TGCGCCAGCAGTCAATCCGGCACGGGAACTGGAAACACCATATATTTT
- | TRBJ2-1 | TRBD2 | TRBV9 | CASSVEIGLAGLEQFF | TGTGCCAGCAGCGTAGAGATTGGACTAGCGGGACTCGAGCAGTTCTTC
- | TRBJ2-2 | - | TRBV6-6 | CASSFPGLGFGGELFF | TGTGCCAGCAGTTTCCCGGGACTGGGCTTTGGCGGGGAGCTGTTTTTT
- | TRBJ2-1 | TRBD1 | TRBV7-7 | CASSLATGAYNEQFF | TGTGCTAGCAGCTTAGCGACAGGGGCTTACAATGAGCAGTTCTTC
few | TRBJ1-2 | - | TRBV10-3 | CAISETVNYGYTF | TGTGCCATCAGTGAGACAGTGAACTATGGCTACACCTTC